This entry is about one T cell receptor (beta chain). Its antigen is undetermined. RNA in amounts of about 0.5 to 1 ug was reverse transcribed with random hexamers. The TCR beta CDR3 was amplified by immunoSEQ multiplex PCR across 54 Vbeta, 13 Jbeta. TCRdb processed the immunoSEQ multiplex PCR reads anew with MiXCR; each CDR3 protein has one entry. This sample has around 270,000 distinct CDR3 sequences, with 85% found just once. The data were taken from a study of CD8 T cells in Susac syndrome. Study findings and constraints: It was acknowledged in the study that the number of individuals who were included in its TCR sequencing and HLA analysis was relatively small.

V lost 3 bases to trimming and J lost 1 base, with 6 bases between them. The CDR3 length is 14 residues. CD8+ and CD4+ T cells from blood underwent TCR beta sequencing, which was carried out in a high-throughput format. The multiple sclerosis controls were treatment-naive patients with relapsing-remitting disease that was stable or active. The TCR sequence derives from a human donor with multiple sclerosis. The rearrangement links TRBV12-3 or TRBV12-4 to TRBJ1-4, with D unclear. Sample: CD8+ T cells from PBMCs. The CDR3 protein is CASSLVGTNEKLFF. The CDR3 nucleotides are TGTGCCAGCAGTTTGGTCGGAACTAATGAAAAACTGTTTTTT.